This T cell receptor (beta chain) comes out of a study of PD-1 blockade in classical Hodgkin lymphoma (dated by TCRdb to about 2020). Study-level background: Nivolumab dosing was 3 mg/kg intravenously every 2 weeks, continuing until either disease progression or unacceptable toxicity. A peripheral blood immune signature of response to PD-1 blockade in classical Hodgkin lymphoma was defined using TCR beta sequencing and CyTOF.

Genomic DNA was isolated using the Qiagen DNeasy kit from unsorted PBMCs as well as from negatively selected CD4+ and CD8+ fractions. TCR beta CDR3 regions were amplified by immunoSEQ multiplex PCR using primers annealing to V and J segments. A synthetic immune receptor repertoire was used to minimize amplification bias, and remaining bias was computationally removed after sequencing. As for how the authors treated the data: Custom Python scripts were used to quantify repertoire diversity as the Shannon entropy index. Unsorted, CD4+ and CD8+ repertoires were analyzed separately, except for combined analyses in which CD4+ and CD8+ sequences were merged in silico. A clone counted as expanded when the clone's frequency after treatment rose at least 2-fold relative to C1D1, and clones undetected at baseline were given a pseudocount of 0.5. Singleton clones were defined as clones with 0 or 1 copy at C1D1, and non-singleton clones were defined as clones with 2 or more copies. Clones expanded in unsorted samples were assigned a CD4+, CD8+ or unknown annotation through matching of protein sequences in sorted samples from the same patient. Wilcoxon tests were applied to paired samples to test diversity changes from C1D1 to C4D1. TCRdb obtained this table from immuneACCESS and retained in-frame rearrangements with V and J assigned. These tables miss some clones; where compared with another copy, unresolved V genes account for less than half of the shortfall, and the remainder is unexplained. Clonal size and the V and J genes are those of that table, whereas D and trimming came from the DNA. Within this sample are about 100,000 clones, with roughly nine tenths of them counted one time only. In total, the top ten clones hold about 20% of the sample.

V is clipped by 4 bases and J by 5 bases, and the sequence between their germline boundaries is 20 bases long. Via the germline V gene, CDR1 is SQVTM and CDR2 ANQGSEA. The CDR3 goes from the cysteine to the phenylalanine over 15 residues. The CDR3 DNA has 45 bases and is translated from base 1. As concerns this clone: The antigen it binds to is not known. Per-base qualities were not stored, and no clone one base away is much larger.

The sample's time point label, in plain terms: cycle 2 day 1 (C2D1) of nivolumab. Relapse after autologous stem cell transplantation had occurred in all trial patients, and cohorts A, B and C were distinguished by prior brentuximab vedotin exposure. The trial cohort included fewer than 60 patients with relapsed/refractory classical Hodgkin lymphoma, and each patient had a best overall response of complete response, partial response or progressive disease. Single-agent nivolumab was administered to trial patients in the multi-cohort phase II CheckMate 205 trial. An independent review committee assessed best overall response by applying the 2007 International Working Group response criteria. Trial PBMCs were obtained immediately prior to nivolumab initiation (C1D1) and on therapy at cycle 2 day 1 and cycle 4 day 1. Peripheral blood was collected in 8 mL Vacutainer Cell Preparation Tubes, from which PBMCs were isolated by centrifugation and then cryopreserved.

Overall study results and their limits: The study covered only a single clinical trial cohort, and the causes of the repertoire differences, possibly disease activity or prior therapy, were still not defined. By C4D1, a significant rise was seen in CD4+ TCR diversity but not in CD8+ TCR diversity (p=0.0027 vs p=0.16), and the rise was most apparent among complete responders (p=0.02). Among trial patients, those achieving complete response had baseline diversity similar to that of newly diagnosed patients, while diversity was significantly lower in partial responders and progressors. Lower diversity was observed in patients in whom nivolumab was started less than 1 year after ASCT, and these patients were excluded from later analyses so that confounding by immune reconstitution would be avoided. Baseline TCR diversity was reported to be lower in newly diagnosed patients than in healthy donors and to be lower still in relapsed/refractory patients.

This clonotype originated in a human donor with classical Hodgkin lymphoma. The sample was peripheral blood mononuclear cells (PBMCs), taken before the second cycle of nivolumab. The receptor chain draws on TRBV29-1 and TRBJ1-2; the D region possibly corresponds to TRBD1 (5 bases align). The DNA sequence reads TGCAGCGTTGTTAAGTCACCCCAACGGGGGTATGGCTACACCTTC. Translated, it gives CSVVKSPQRGYGYTF.